A single sample gave rise to the 21 T cell receptor beta chains below, sequenced in a study of cytomegalovirus exposure and HLA in healthy donors (dated by TCRdb to about 2017). The method behind the library was the immunoSEQ multiplex PCR assay. A mixture of 60 forward primers for TCR Vbeta segments and 13 reverse primers for TCR Jbeta segments was used in the multiplex PCR. TCRdb limited this immuneACCESS table to in-frame rearrangements with V and J called. A share of clones is missing; checked studies link under half to unresolved V genes, and the rest is unexplained. This sample gives around 140,000 clones in total; roughly 62% of them show up just once. Of the sample, less than 2% is held by the ten largest clones. The sequenced sample was PBMCs. These receptors came from a male donor in good health and CMV-seronegative.

This sequence joins TRBV7-6 and TRBJ2-2, with a tentative D call TRBD1 (6 bases). V was clipped by 7 bases and J by 0 bases, with 12 bases between them. The CDR3 runs to 15 residues. Germline V gives CDR1 SGHVS, CDR2 FNYEAQ. CDR3 protein: CASTLRTANTGELFF. The CDR3 DNA follows: TGTGCCAGCACCCTCCGGACAGCGAACACCGGGGAGCTGTTTTTT.

The V gene is TRBV7-6, the J gene TRBJ2-2; weak D call: TRBD2 (5 bases). Germline V gene lookup returns CDR1 SGHVS and CDR2 FNYEAQ. The CDR3 is 15 residues long. V was clipped by 5 bases and J by 3 bases, with 13 bases between them. The CDR3 region has the DNA TGTGCCAGCAGCCCAATTAGCGTTTACACCGGGGAGCTGTTTTTT. Translated: CASSPISVYTGELFF.

The V and J genes are TRBV6-4 and TRBJ2-1, with 10 bases matching TRBD2. Germline V gene sequence: CDR1 MRHNA, CDR2 SNTAGT. V trimming: 2 bases; J trimming: 0 bases; junction bases outside the gene matches: 4. This CDR3 is 17 amino acids long. The CDR3 region is CASSDEASGSSYNEQFF. The CDR3 nucleotides are TGTGCCAGCAGTGACGAGGCTAGCGGGAGCTCCTACAATGAGCAGTTCTTC.

The chain uses TRBV5-1 and TRBJ2-7; the match to TRBD1 covers 7 bases. CDR3 length equals 14 residues. The V gene end was trimmed by 5 bases and the J gene end by 1 base; junction bases not matched to a gene: 6. Germline V gene lookup returns CDR1 SGHRS and CDR2 YFSETQ. The CDR3, as DNA: TGCGCCAGCAGTAGGGACAGAACGTCCTACGAGCAGTACTTC. Translating gives CASSRDRTSYEQYF.

This clone occurred a few times. The rearrangement joins TRBV6-5 to TRBJ1-2, with D possibly being TRBD1 (6 bases). The CDR3 spans 14 residues. Germline V CDR1 and CDR2: MNHEY, SVGAGI. Trimming removed 2 bases from V and 4 bases from J, with 11 bases in between. The CDR3 protein is CASSYGGGGYGYTF. CDR3 DNA sequence: TGTGCCAGCAGTTACGGGGGAGGGGGCTATGGCTACACCTTC.

This clone was counted many times. One junction end disagrees with the germline gene, perhaps due to a read error. V and J are TRBV19 and TRBJ2-2, with 10 nucleotides matching TRBD1. Germline V gives CDR1 LNHDA, CDR2 SQIVND (reference sequence). This CDR3 region has 19 residues. CDR3 amino acids: CASSKIAGTGERETGELFF. CDR3 sequence (DNA): TGTGCCAGCAGTAAAATAGCGGGGACAGGGGAAAGGGAGACCGGGGAGCTGTTTTTT.

This clone was recorded a few times. The chain has TRBV5-1 and TRBJ2-4; no firm D call. V was cut by 0 bases and J by 0 bases, with 7 bases left in between. Per germline, CDR1 SGHRS and CDR2 YFSETQ. This CDR3 spans 15 amino acids. The CDR3 loop reads CASSLGVLAKNIQYF. The CDR3, as DNA: TGCGCCAGCAGCTTGGGAGTCCTAGCCAAAAACATTCAGTACTTC.

In DNA, the CDR3 is TGTGCCAGCTGGAGGACGAACACCGGGGAGCTGTTTTTT. This encodes CASWRTNTGELFF. The V call is TRBV6-6, the J call TRBJ2-2; D might be TRBD2 (5 bases). Germline V CDR1 and CDR2: MNHNY, SVGAGI (reference sequence). V lost 8 bases, J lost 0 bases, and 7 bases lay in between. CDR3 length: 13 amino acids.

This clone has just a few counts. The J gene is TRBJ2-5, the V gene TRBV7-8; TRBD1 agrees at 7 bases. The CDR3 has 15 amino acids. V lost 1 base, J lost 4 bases, and 6 bases stayed unmatched. Germline lookup yields CDR1 SGHVS and CDR2 FQNEAQ. The chain's CDR3 is CASSLGQGVGETQYF. The CDR3 coding sequence is TGTGCCAGCAGCTTAGGGCAGGGGGTTGGAGAGACCCAGTACTTC.

Notes on this clone: Different DNA sequences within this sample yield the same CDR3. The chain combines TRBV7-3 with TRBJ2-6; 7 positions agree with TRBD2. The length of the CDR3 is 15 residues. Per the germline V gene, CDR1 is SGHTA and CDR2 is FQGTGA. Germline trimming cut 5 bases from V and 0 bases from J; bases unmatched to any gene: 1. In DNA form, the CDR3 reads TGTGCCAGCAGCCCGGGGGGCTCTGGGGCCAACGTCCTGACTTTC. It yields the protein CASSPGGSGANVLTF.

This clone was counted only a few times. The chain carries TRBV12-2 and TRBJ1-3; whether TRBD1, the table's D call, matches the DNA was not checked. TRBV12-2 is shown as a pseudogene. The CDR3 length is 14 residues. CDR3 loop: CASRLCPTGNTIYF. The DNA for the CDR3 is TGTGCAAGTCGCTTATGTCCAACTGGAAACACCATATATTTT.

The gene calls are TRBV6-5 and TRBJ1-1; 7 bases are shared with TRBD1. This CDR3 comprises 15 residues. Germline V CDR1 and CDR2: MNHEY, SVGAGI. The junction had 6 bases not matched to a gene; V was cut back by 2 bases and J by 3 bases. The CDR3 here is CASSYLSTGDTEAFF. The DNA for the CDR3 is TGTGCCAGCAGTTACCTTAGTACAGGGGACACTGAAGCTTTCTTT.

The J gene is TRBJ2-5, the V gene TRBV5-8, with D possibly being TRBD1 (5 bases). The DNA matches TRBJ2-7 better at its end, which makes the J call doubtful. The CDR3 extends over 12 amino acids. Germline V lookup: CDR1 SGHTS, CDR2 YDEGEE. This chain's CDR3 is CASSRTMSEQYF. The DNA of the CDR3 is TGTGCCAGCAGCAGGACAATGAGCGAGCAGTACTTC.

The J gene is TRBJ1-4, the V gene TRBV15; a weak D match, TRBD1 (6 bases). Germline V CDR1 and CDR2: LNHNV, YYDKDF (reference sequence). Trimming took 5 bases from V and 0 from J, leaving 10 bases between them. The CDR3 extends over 15 amino acids. The DNA of the CDR3 is TGTGCCACCAGCCGCACAGGGCCAACTAATGAAAAACTGTTTTTT. It translates to CATSRTGPTNEKLFF.

CDR3 in DNA: TGCGCCAGCAGCTTGGGCGGACAGGGGGTTTTAAACACCATATATTTT. The encoded protein is CASSLGGQGVLNTIYF. The gene calls are TRBV5-1 and TRBJ1-3; 10 nucleotides agree with TRBD1. The germline V gene has CDR1 SGHRS and CDR2 YFSETQ. The V and J ends lost 0 bases and 6 bases, in that order; junction bases with no gene match: 6. The CDR3 spans 16 residues.

The chain combines TRBV7-2 with TRBJ2-3; D is perhaps TRBD1 (6 bases). Deletions cut 5 bases from V and 6 bases from J, with 18 bases between. The germline V gene has CDR1 SGHTA and CDR2 FQGNSA. The CDR3 runs to 15 residues. The CDR3 DNA reads as TGTGCCAGCAGCCGACAGGTCTCAGAATCCGATACGCAGTATTTT. It encodes CASSRQVSESDTQYF. Together with reference TRBV7-2 and TRBJ2-3, the CDR3 gives the full variable domain: GAGVSQSPSNKVTEKGKDVELRCDPISGHTALYWYRQSLGQGLEFLIYFQGNSAPDKSGLPSDRFSAERTGGSVSTLTIQRTQQEDSAVYLCASSRQVSESDTQYFGPGTRLTVL.

The J gene is TRBJ2-7, the V gene TRBV7-9, with D possibly being TRBD2 (7 bases). This CDR3 is 13 amino acids long. The ends were cut back, 4 bases at V and 2 bases at J, with 9 bases in the middle. The germline V gene encodes CDR1 SEHNR and CDR2 FQNEAQ (reference sequence). CDR3: CASSWGGAYEQYF. The DNA of the CDR3 is TGTGCCAGCAGCTGGGGGGGCGCCTACGAGCAGTACTTC.

This rearrangement joins TRBV29-1 to TRBJ2-7, with TRBD1 matching 10 bases. CDR3 length: 16 residues. The germline V gene has CDR1 SQVTM and CDR2 ANQGSEA. Trimming at V came to 3 bases and at J to 7 bases, leaving 15 bases not matched to a gene. CDR3 protein: CSVDELPGQGNLEQYF. CDR3 nucleotides: TGCAGCGTTGATGAACTCCCGGGACAGGGGAATTTAGAGCAGTACTTC.

The table lists this clone with a count of one. The chain is built from TRBV11-3 and TRBJ1-5; D is possibly TRBD1 (6 bases). Germline CDR1 reads SGHNT; CDR2 reads YENEEA. The CDR3 loop spans 16 amino acids. V gave up 5 bases and J gave up 6 bases, with 20 bases separating them. CDR3 sequence reads: CASSQRRRGGGQPQHF. The DNA for the CDR3 is TGTGCCAGCAGCCAGCGGCGCAGGGGAGGGGGTCAGCCCCAGCATTTT. Full variable domain (rest looked up from reference TRBV11-3 and TRBJ1-5): EAGVVQSPRYKIIEKKQPVAFWCNPISGHNTLYWYLQNLGQGPELLIRYENEEAVDDSQLPKDRFSAERLKGVDSTLKIQPAELGDSAVYLCASSQRRRGGGQPQHFGDGTRLSIL.

The chain carries TRBV30 and TRBJ2-1, with D maybe TRBD1 (6 bases). The CDR3 spans 14 residues. V lost 5 bases and J lost 5, with 16 bases in between. Germline CDR1 is GTSNPN and CDR2 is SVGIG (reference sequence). This CDR3 is CAWGGPGINNEQFF. The DNA of the CDR3 is TGTGCCTGGGGGGGCCCAGGGATTAACAATGAGCAGTTCTTC.

There are a few counts of this clone. V is TRBV9 and J is TRBJ2-3; no firm D call. Trimming stripped 1 base from V and 1 base from J, with 19 bases between. This CDR3 has 18 amino acids. Looked up from germline, CDR1 is SGDLS and CDR2 is YYNGEE. The chain's CDR3 is CASSVNSVLGHGTDTQYF. The CDR3 region has the DNA TGTGCCAGCAGCGTAAATTCAGTGCTTGGGCACGGCACAGATACGCAGTATTTT. The variable domain in full, completed from reference TRBV9 and TRBJ2-3, reads DSGVTQTPKHLITATGQRVTLRCSPRSGDLSVYWYQQSLDQGLQFLIQYYNGEERAKGNILERFSAQQFPDLHSELNLSSLELGDSALYFCASSVNSVLGHGTDTQYFGPGTRLTVL.